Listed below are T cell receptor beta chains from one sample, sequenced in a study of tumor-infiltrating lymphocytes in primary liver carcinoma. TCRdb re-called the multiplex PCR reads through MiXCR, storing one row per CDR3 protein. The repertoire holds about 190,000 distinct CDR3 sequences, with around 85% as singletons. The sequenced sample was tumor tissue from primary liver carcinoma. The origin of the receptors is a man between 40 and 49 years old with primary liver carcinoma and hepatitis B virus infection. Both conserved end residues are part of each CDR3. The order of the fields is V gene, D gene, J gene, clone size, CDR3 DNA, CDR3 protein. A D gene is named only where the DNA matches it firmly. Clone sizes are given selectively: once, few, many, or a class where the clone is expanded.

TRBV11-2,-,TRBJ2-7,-,TGTGCCAGCAGCTTAGCAAGGGGTCCTTTTGACTACGAGCAGTACTTC,CASSLARGPFDYEQYF
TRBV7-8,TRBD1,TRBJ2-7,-,TGTGCCAGCAACTTTTATGACAGGGGGCCCTACGAGCAGTACTTC,CASNFYDRGPYEQYF
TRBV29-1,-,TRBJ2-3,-,TGCAGCGTTTCACCCATGTCCGGGGCAGATACGCAGTATTTT,CSVSPMSGADTQYF
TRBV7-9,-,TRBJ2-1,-,TGTGCCAGCAGCTTGGGAAATACAGGCGATGAGCAGCTTTTC,CASSLGNTGDEQLF
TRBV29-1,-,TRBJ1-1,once,TGCAGCGCTCAGGACTCCGGACATCCGAACACTGAAGCTTTCTTT,CSAQDSGHPNTEAFF
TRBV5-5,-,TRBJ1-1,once,TGTGCCAGGACCCATAGGGAGAACACTGAAGCCTTCTTT,CARTHRENTEAFF
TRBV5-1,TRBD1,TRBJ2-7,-,TGCGCCAGCAGCCCGGACAGGGGGCCCTACAAGCAGTACTTC,CASSPDRGPYKQYF
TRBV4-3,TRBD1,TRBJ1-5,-,TGCGCCAGCAGCCAAGATCAGGGGGAGGGAAAGCCCCAGCATTTT,CASSQDQGEGKPQHF
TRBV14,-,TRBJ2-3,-,TGTGCCAGCAGCTCGACAGAACAGACTACACAGTATTTT,CASSSTEQTTQYF
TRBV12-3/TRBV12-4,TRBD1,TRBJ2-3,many,TGTGCCAGCAGTTTAGACAGGGGATCCACAGATACGCAGTATTTT,CASSLDRGSTDTQYF
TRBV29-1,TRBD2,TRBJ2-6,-,TGTAGCGTTGGAGGGACTAGTGGGAGCCTCTCTGGGGCCAGCCTCCTGACTTTC,CSVGGTSGSLSGASLLTF
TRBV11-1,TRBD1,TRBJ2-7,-,TGTGCCAGCAACTCTGGTCCGGGACAGAGTTCATACGAGCAGTACTTC,CASNSGPGQSSYEQYF
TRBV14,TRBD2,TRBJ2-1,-,TGTGGCAAGAGTGCCGTAGCGGGATGGGTAAACAATGAGCAGTTCTTC,CGKSAVAGWVNNEQFF
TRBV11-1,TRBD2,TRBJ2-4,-,TGTGCGAGCAGCTTTCCCGCCACTAGCGGGACCAAAAACATTCAATACTTC,CASSFPATSGTKNIQYF
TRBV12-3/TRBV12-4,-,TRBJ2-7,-,TGTGCCAGCAGTCTCAGACAGGTCTCCTACGAGCACTACTTC,CASSLRQVSYEHYF
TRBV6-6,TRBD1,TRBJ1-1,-,TGTGCCATCAGTGGGACAGAGGTAAGGACTGTAGCTTTCTTT,CAISGTEVRTVAFF
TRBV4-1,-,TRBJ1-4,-,TGCGCCAGCGGCGAAGGGGGGACTTCTAATGAAATACTGTTTTTT,CASGEGGTSNEILFF
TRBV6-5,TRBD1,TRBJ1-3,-,TGTGCCAGCAATCACGGTCCGAGGACAGGGATCGCTGGAAACACAATATATTTT,CASNHGPRTGIAGNTIYF
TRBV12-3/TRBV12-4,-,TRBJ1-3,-,TGTGCCAGAAGTCTTGACCAGCGCATCTCTGGAGACACCATATATTTT,CARSLDQRISGDTIYF
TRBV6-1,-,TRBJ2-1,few,TGTGCCAACATTCCGTCCTACAATGAGCAGTTTTTC,CANIPSYNEQFF
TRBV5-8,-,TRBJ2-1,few,TGTGCCAGCAGCTCAGGAGCGGCCTCCTACAATGGGCAGTTCTTC,CASSSGAASYNGQFF
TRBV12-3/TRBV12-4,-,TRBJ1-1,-,TGTGCTGGCAGTTTTTCAGGGGCCGCCGAAGCTTTCTTT,CAGSFSGAAEAFF
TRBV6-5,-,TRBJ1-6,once,TGTGCCAGCAGTTCCGGGACAAGGGACCGGAATTCACGCCTCCACTTT,CASSSGTRDRNSRLHF
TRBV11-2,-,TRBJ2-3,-,TGTGCCAGCATCCCCTCGGGCCGGGCAGATACGCAGTTTTTT,CASIPSGRADTQFF
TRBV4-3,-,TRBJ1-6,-,TGCGCAAGTAGCCAAGGACAGCCCTATAATTCACCCCTCCACTTT,CASSQGQPYNSPLHF
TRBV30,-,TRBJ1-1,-,TGTGCGTGGCAAAGGACAACGACTTTAGGGATTGACACTGAAGCTTTCTTT,CAWQRTTTLGIDTEAFF
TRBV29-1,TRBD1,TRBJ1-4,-,TGCAGCGCCGTGACAGGGGGTGCAACTAATGAAAAACTGTCTTTT,CSAVTGGATNEKLSF
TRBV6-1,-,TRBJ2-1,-,TGTGCCAGCAGTGAAGGCATTGGTTCTTACAATCAACAGTTCTTC,CASSEGIGSYNQQFF
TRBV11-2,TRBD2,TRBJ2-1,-,TGTGTCAGTAGCTTTAGCGGGCCACTCAACAATGAGCAGTTCTTC,CVSSFSGPLNNEQFF
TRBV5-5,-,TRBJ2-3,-,TGTGCCAGCAGCTTAGGCTACGGAAATAGGCAGTATTTT,CASSLGYGNRQYF
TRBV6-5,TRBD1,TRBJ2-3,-,TGTGCCAGCAAAAGGACAGGGGGCATAGGTACGCATTATTTT,CASKRTGGIGTHYF
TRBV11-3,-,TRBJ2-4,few,TGTACCAGTAGCTTCGGGGTGATAGCCAAAAACATTCAGTACTTC,CTSSFGVIAKNIQYF
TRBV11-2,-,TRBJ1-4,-,TGTACCAGCAGCTTAGACCCGATAGGGGTTGAAAAACTGTCTTTT,CTSSLDPIGVEKLSF
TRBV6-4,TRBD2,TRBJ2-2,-,TGTGCCAACAGTGATACCGGGACTAGCGACACCTGGGAGCTGTTTTTT,CANSDTGTSDTWELFF
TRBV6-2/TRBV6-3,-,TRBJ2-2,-,TGTGCCAGCAGTTATACCGGGACCGCATACGGGGAGCTGTTTTTT,CASSYTGTAYGELFF
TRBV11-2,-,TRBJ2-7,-,TGTGCCAGCAGCTTAGAGGTCGTCGAGCAATACTTC,CASSLEVVEQYF
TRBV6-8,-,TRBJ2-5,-,TGTGCCAGCGGGGTAATAGCGGAAGAGACCCAGTACTTC,CASGVIAEETQYF
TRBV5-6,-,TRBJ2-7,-,TGTACCAGCAGCTTCCGGGCCTCCGAGCGGTACTTC,CTSSFRASERYF
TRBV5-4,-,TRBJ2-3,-,TGTGCCAACAGCTTGTGGTTGGTCTCGGGGGATACGCAGTATTTT,CANSLWLVSGDTQYF
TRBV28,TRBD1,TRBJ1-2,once,TGTGCCAGCAGTCAGAGGGACAGGATCTATGGCTACACATTC,CASSQRDRIYGYTF
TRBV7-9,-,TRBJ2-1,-,TGTGCCAGCAGTGACAATTTACCCGAAAACAATGAGCAGTCCTTC,CASSDNLPENNEQSF
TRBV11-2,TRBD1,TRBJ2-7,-,TGTGCCATCAGCTTAGCAGGGGGCCCCTCTGAGTACGTGCAGTACTTC,CAISLAGGPSEYVQYF
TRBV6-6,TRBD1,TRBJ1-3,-,TGTGCCAGCAGTTCGGACAGGGGGTACGGAGACACCGTATATTTT,CASSSDRGYGDTVYF
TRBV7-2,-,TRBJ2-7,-,TGTGCCAGCAGCGGGGACGCAGAGAATGAGCAGTACTTC,CASSGDAENEQYF
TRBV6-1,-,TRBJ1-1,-,TGTGCCAGCATGCCATGGAGAGCTGAAGCTTTCTTT,CASMPWRAEAFF
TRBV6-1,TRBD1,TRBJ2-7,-,TGTGCCAGCACCCGACGGTCGGGACAGGACTCCTACGAGCAGTACTTC,CASTRRSGQDSYEQYF
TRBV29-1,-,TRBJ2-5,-,TGCAGCGTTGATGGGACGGTTCAAGATACCCAGTATTTC,CSVDGTVQDTQYF
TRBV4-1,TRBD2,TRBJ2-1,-,TGCGCCAACAGCCCCAGAGGGGTAGCGGGTGGGTGTAGTGAGCAGTTCTTC,CANSPRGVAGGCSEQFF
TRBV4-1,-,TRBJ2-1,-,TGCGCCAGCAGCCAAGTTGTGGAGTGGAATAAGCAGTTCTTC,CASSQVVEWNKQFF
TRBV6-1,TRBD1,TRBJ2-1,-,TGTGCCAACAGGGGGGACAGGGGACGTAATGATCAGTTCTTC,CANRGDRGRNDQFF
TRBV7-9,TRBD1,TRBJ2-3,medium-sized,TGTGCCAGCAGCTCGGACAGGGACGGGGCAGATACGCAGTATTTT,CASSSDRDGADTQYF
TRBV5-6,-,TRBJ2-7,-,TGTGCCAGCAGTTACTTTAGCCCTTACAATGAACAGTACTTC,CASSYFSPYNEQYF
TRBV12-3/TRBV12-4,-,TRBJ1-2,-,TGTGCCAGCAGTTCAACCAGGGGAGACTATGGCTACACCTTC,CASSSTRGDYGYTF
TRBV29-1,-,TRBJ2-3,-,TGCAGCGTTGTCGGGCCCGTAACGCAGTATTTT,CSVVGPVTQYF
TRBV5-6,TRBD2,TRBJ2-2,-,TGTGCCAGCAGCCAGACTAGCAGGAGGACCGGGGAGCTGTTTTTT,CASSQTSRRTGELFF
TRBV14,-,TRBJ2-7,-,TGTGCCAGTAGCCAAGGTTTGCAGTCATCCTCCTACGAGCAATACTTC,CASSQGLQSSSYEQYF
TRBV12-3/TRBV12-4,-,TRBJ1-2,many,TGTGCCAGCAGTTTTTCCAGGGATAGTGGCTACACCTTC,CASSFSRDSGYTF